The entry below gives a single TCR beta chain sequence along with its context. This specimen belongs to a study of blood T cell repertoires in COVID-19. Across the study: Acute and convalescent COVID-19 samples came from the United States, Italy and Spain. T cells, B-cell-depleted T cells, or PBMCs provided the cDNA or gDNA that served as material.

V lost 5 bases, J lost 3 bases, and 6 bases stayed unmatched. The CDR3 length is 16 residues. The germline V gene has CDR1 SEHNR and CDR2 FQNEAQ (reference sequence). Original processing notes: Amplifying reference gene primers gave estimates of nucleated cell counts. The table came from immunoSEQ multiplex PCR; TCRdb's copy has only in-frame clones and leaves some out. V and J calls plus clone size are reproduced from that table; the DNA served to infer D and trimming. The table shows 200,000 to 300,000 clones, with approximately 80% occurring only once. This clonotype originated in a man aged 55 to 70 with acute or convalescent COVID-19. The genes are TRBV7-9 and TRBJ2-1; TRBD2 aligns across 11 bases. The sample consisted of peripheral blood. The CDR3 nucleotides are TGTGCCAGCAGCACGGGACTAGCGGTGGTCTACAATGAGCAGTTCTTC. Protein: CASSTGLAVVYNEQFF.